A selection of T cell receptor beta chains follows, all from one sample in a study of blood T cell repertoires in COVID-19. Produced via immunoSEQ multiplex PCR; TCRdb's table is partial and in-frame only. This sample yields hundreds of thousands of clones, of which more than 85% are seen a single time; 8% to 10% belongs to the top ten. Sample: PBMCs or T cells enriched from blood (not recorded which). These TCRs come from a man aged 35 to 55 who had recovered from COVID-19. The CDR3 runs from the conserved cysteine through the conserved F or W. The D gene is left open where the match is weak. The listing skips clone size in some rows; elsewhere it reads once, few, many or a size class.

clone_size: NA; v_call: TRBV19; j_call: TRBJ2-3; d_call: NA; cdr3_aa: CASSSSGVPDTQYF; cdr3_nt: TGTGCCAGTAGTTCCTCAGGGGTACCAGATACGCAGTATTTT
clone_size: NA; v_call: TRBV5-4; j_call: TRBJ1-2; d_call: TRBD1; cdr3_aa: CASSVGQLYGYTF; cdr3_nt: TGTGCCAGCAGCGTGGGACAGCTCTATGGCTACACCTTC
clone_size: NA; v_call: TRBV28; j_call: TRBJ1-2; d_call: NA; cdr3_aa: CASSLIGQYPYGYTF; cdr3_nt: TGTGCCAGCAGTTTGATCGGACAGTACCCCTATGGCTACACCTTC
clone_size: NA; v_call: TRBV6-1; j_call: TRBJ2-2; d_call: TRBD1; cdr3_aa: CASSENRGHTGELFF; cdr3_nt: TGTGCCAGCAGTGAAAACAGGGGTCACACCGGGGAGCTGTTTTTT
clone_size: NA; v_call: TRBV2; j_call: TRBJ2-7; d_call: TRBD2; cdr3_aa: CASSGLAGDYEQYF; cdr3_nt: TGTGCCAGCAGCGGACTAGCGGGGGACTACGAGCAGTACTTC
clone_size: NA; v_call: TRBV29-1; j_call: TRBJ2-2; d_call: TRBD1; cdr3_aa: CSVGTGDTGELFF; cdr3_nt: TGCAGCGTTGGGACAGGGGACACCGGGGAGCTGTTTTTT
clone_size: NA; v_call: TRBV5-1; j_call: TRBJ2-1; d_call: TRBD1; cdr3_aa: CASAPGQGIYNEQFF; cdr3_nt: TGCGCCAGCGCCCCGGGACAGGGGATCTACAATGAGCAGTTCTTC
clone_size: NA; v_call: TRBV7-9; j_call: TRBJ1-2; d_call: NA; cdr3_aa: CASSEEKPNNYGYTF; cdr3_nt: TGTGCCAGCAGCGAAGAGAAGCCTAATAACTATGGCTACACCTTC
clone_size: NA; v_call: TRBV3-1/TRBV3-2; j_call: TRBJ1-1; d_call: NA; cdr3_aa: CASSQGGATNTEAFF; cdr3_nt: TGTGCCAGCAGCCAAGGGGGCGCTACGAACACTGAAGCTTTCTTT
clone_size: NA; v_call: TRBV19; j_call: TRBJ2-7; d_call: NA; cdr3_aa: CASSIVAGGSGSEQYF; cdr3_nt: TGTGCCAGTAGTATAGTTGCGGGCGGGTCGGGCTCCGAGCAGTACTTC
clone_size: few; v_call: TRBV19; j_call: TRBJ1-6; d_call: NA; cdr3_aa: CASSRIPHVRNSSSYNSPLHF; cdr3_nt: TGTGCCAGTAGTAGGATCCCTCACGTGAGGAACTCAAGCTCCTATAATTCACCCCTCCACTTT
clone_size: NA; v_call: TRBV19; j_call: TRBJ1-1; d_call: NA; cdr3_aa: CASSIAREVTEAFF; cdr3_nt: TGTGCCAGTAGTATAGCCCGGGAGGTCACTGAAGCTTTCTTT
clone_size: few; v_call: TRBV9; j_call: TRBJ1-2; d_call: NA; cdr3_aa: CASSPNPGTSYGYTF; cdr3_nt: TGTGCCAGCAGCCCGAATCCCGGGACTTCCTATGGCTACACCTTC
clone_size: few; v_call: TRBV4-1; j_call: TRBJ2-2; d_call: TRBD1; cdr3_aa: CASSRHRDRTNTGELFF; cdr3_nt: TGCGCCAGCAGCCGACACCGGGACAGAACGAACACCGGGGAGCTGTTTTTT
clone_size: NA; v_call: TRBV6-5; j_call: TRBJ1-1; d_call: NA; cdr3_aa: CASSYGVGRGNTEAFF; cdr3_nt: TGTGCCAGCAGTTACGGGGTTGGCAGGGGGAACACTGAAGCTTTCTTT
clone_size: NA; v_call: TRBV7-8; j_call: TRBJ2-1; d_call: TRBD2; cdr3_aa: CASSPSGIQYNEQFF; cdr3_nt: TGTGCCAGCAGCCCTAGCGGGATACAGTACAATGAGCAGTTCTTC
clone_size: NA; v_call: TRBV2; j_call: TRBJ1-1; d_call: NA; cdr3_aa: CASSENRGGLRAFF; cdr3_nt: TGTGCCAGCAGCGAAAATAGGGGAGGCCTTCGAGCTTTCTTT
clone_size: NA; v_call: TRBV11-2; j_call: TRBJ2-1; d_call: TRBD2; cdr3_aa: CASSFQRDSLTYNEQFF; cdr3_nt: TGTGCCAGCAGCTTTCAGCGGGACTCCCTGACCTACAATGAGCAGTTCTTC
clone_size: NA; v_call: TRBV28; j_call: TRBJ1-2; d_call: NA; cdr3_aa: CASSPWGRDNYGYTF; cdr3_nt: TGTGCCAGCAGTCCTTGGGGCAGAGATAACTATGGCTACACCTTC
clone_size: NA; v_call: TRBV5-1; j_call: TRBJ1-1; d_call: TRBD1; cdr3_aa: CASSLEIQGARKYGAEAFF; cdr3_nt: TGCGCCAGCAGCTTGGAAATACAGGGGGCTCGTAAATATGGTGCTGAAGCTTTCTTT
clone_size: NA; v_call: TRBV9; j_call: TRBJ2-3; d_call: NA; cdr3_aa: CASSVGISGTDTQYF; cdr3_nt: TGTGCCAGCAGCGTAGGAATTAGCGGCACAGATACGCAGTATTTT
clone_size: NA; v_call: TRBV3-1/TRBV3-2; j_call: TRBJ2-1; d_call: TRBD1; cdr3_aa: CASSQKQGLDEQFF; cdr3_nt: TGTGCCAGCAGCCAAAAACAGGGGTTGGATGAGCAGTTCTTC
clone_size: NA; v_call: TRBV6-4; j_call: TRBJ2-3; d_call: NA; cdr3_aa: CASSERGDTDTQYF; cdr3_nt: TGTGCCAGCAGTGAGCGGGGTGATACAGATACGCAGTATTTT
clone_size: NA; v_call: TRBV7-2; j_call: TRBJ2-3; d_call: NA; cdr3_aa: CASSLARAGTTDTQYF; cdr3_nt: TGTGCCAGCAGCTTAGCGAGGGCGGGAACCACAGATACGCAGTATTTT
clone_size: NA; v_call: TRBV6-5; j_call: TRBJ1-2; d_call: NA; cdr3_aa: CASSTGGRANYGYTF; cdr3_nt: TGTGCCAGCAGTACGGGGGGCCGGGCAAACTATGGCTACACCTTC
clone_size: NA; v_call: TRBV19; j_call: TRBJ1-2; d_call: TRBD1; cdr3_aa: CASSIIGTVYGYTF; cdr3_nt: TGTGCCAGTAGTATAATCGGGACAGTATATGGCTACACCTTC
clone_size: NA; v_call: TRBV19; j_call: TRBJ2-5; d_call: NA; cdr3_aa: CASSIVPSGKTQYF; cdr3_nt: TGTGCCAGTAGTATAGTCCCTAGTGGCAAGACCCAGTACTTC
clone_size: NA; v_call: TRBV20-1; j_call: TRBJ2-3; d_call: NA; cdr3_aa: CSASRPDTQYF; cdr3_nt: TGCAGTGCTAGCAGGCCAGATACGCAGTATTTT
clone_size: NA; v_call: TRBV7-3; j_call: TRBJ2-1; d_call: NA; cdr3_aa: CASSLDSYNEQFF; cdr3_nt: TGTGCCAGCAGCCTGGACTCTTACAATGAGCAGTTCTTC
clone_size: NA; v_call: TRBV13; j_call: TRBJ2-2; d_call: NA; cdr3_aa: CASSTNSLGGTGELFF; cdr3_nt: TGTGCCAGCAGTACGAACAGCCTTGGTGGCACCGGGGAGCTGTTTTTT
clone_size: NA; v_call: TRBV28; j_call: TRBJ1-2; d_call: TRBD1; cdr3_aa: CASNSKGQAFYGYTF; cdr3_nt: TGTGCCAGCAACAGCAAGGGACAGGCGTTCTATGGCTACACCTTC
clone_size: NA; v_call: TRBV9; j_call: TRBJ2-1; d_call: NA; cdr3_aa: CASSVPRSGLNYNEQFF; cdr3_nt: TGTGCCAGCAGCGTACCAAGGAGCGGACTCAACTACAATGAGCAGTTCTTC
clone_size: NA; v_call: TRBV5-4; j_call: TRBJ2-5; d_call: NA; cdr3_aa: CASSLDRTKETQYF; cdr3_nt: TGTGCCAGCAGCTTGGACAGGACGAAAGAGACCCAGTACTTC
clone_size: once; v_call: TRBV28; j_call: TRBJ1-2; d_call: TRBD1; cdr3_aa: CASSSTGGVDYGYTF; cdr3_nt: TGTGCCAGCAGCTCGACAGGGGGCGTCGACTATGGCTACACCTTC
clone_size: NA; v_call: TRBV19; j_call: TRBJ2-7; d_call: NA; cdr3_aa: CASSIPDYSYEQYF; cdr3_nt: TGTGCCAGTAGTATTCCAGACTACTCCTACGAGCAGTACTTC
clone_size: NA; v_call: TRBV6-5; j_call: TRBJ2-7; d_call: TRBD2; cdr3_aa: CASSLAGGPTYEQYF; cdr3_nt: TGTGCCAGCAGCCTAGCGGGGGGCCCTACCTACGAGCAGTACTTC
clone_size: NA; v_call: TRBV10-3; j_call: TRBJ2-5; d_call: NA; cdr3_aa: CAINSGAQETQYF; cdr3_nt: TGTGCCATCAATTCAGGCGCGCAAGAGACCCAGTACTTC
clone_size: NA; v_call: TRBV19; j_call: TRBJ2-7; d_call: NA; cdr3_aa: CASSPGHGPAYEQYF; cdr3_nt: TGTGCCAGTAGTCCGGGACACGGTCCTGCCTACGAGCAGTACTTC
clone_size: NA; v_call: TRBV19; j_call: TRBJ1-6; d_call: NA; cdr3_aa: CASSMLYSSSYNSPLHF; cdr3_nt: TGTGCCAGTAGTATGCTTTACAGCAGCTCCTATAATTCACCCCTCCACTTT
clone_size: NA; v_call: TRBV7-2; j_call: TRBJ2-3; d_call: TRBD2; cdr3_aa: CASSSGTSGITDTQYF; cdr3_nt: TGTGCCAGCAGCTCTGGGACTAGCGGGATCACAGATACGCAGTATTTT
clone_size: few; v_call: TRBV7-3; j_call: TRBJ2-1; d_call: TRBD2; cdr3_aa: CASSLTGSGGHNEQFF; cdr3_nt: TGTGCCAGCAGCTTAACAGGAAGCGGGGGGCACAATGAGCAGTTCTTC
clone_size: few; v_call: TRBV2; j_call: TRBJ2-2; d_call: NA; cdr3_aa: CASFLNTGELFF; cdr3_nt: TGTGCCAGCTTTCTTAACACCGGGGAGCTGTTTTTT
clone_size: NA; v_call: TRBV9; j_call: TRBJ2-1; d_call: NA; cdr3_aa: CASSGPFGTFSYNEQFF; cdr3_nt: TGTGCCAGCAGCGGACCATTCGGGACATTCTCCTACAATGAGCAGTTCTTC
clone_size: NA; v_call: TRBV4-3; j_call: TRBJ1-2; d_call: TRBD1; cdr3_aa: CASSRDRVGDNYGYTF; cdr3_nt: TGCGCCAGCAGCCGGGACAGGGTGGGGGATAACTATGGCTACACCTTC
clone_size: NA; v_call: TRBV24-1; j_call: TRBJ2-1; d_call: TRBD2; cdr3_aa: CATSRNGRAGGRNEQFF; cdr3_nt: TGTGCCACCAGTCGGAATGGAAGAGCGGGAGGCCGCAATGAGCAGTTCTTC
clone_size: NA; v_call: TRBV29-1; j_call: TRBJ1-4; d_call: TRBD1; cdr3_aa: CSVAGQLNEKLFF; cdr3_nt: TGCAGCGTCGCGGGACAGCTTAATGAAAAACTGTTTTTT
clone_size: NA; v_call: TRBV21-1; j_call: TRBJ2-2; d_call: NA; cdr3_aa: CASSKAPFPGTANTGELFF; cdr3_nt: TGTGCCAGCAGCAAAGCCCCGTTCCCGGGTACCGCGAACACCGGGGAGCTGTTTTTT
clone_size: NA; v_call: TRBV7-2; j_call: TRBJ2-7; d_call: TRBD1; cdr3_aa: CASSLGFGQVSYEQYF; cdr3_nt: TGTGCCAGCAGCTTAGGGTTTGGACAGGTCTCCTACGAGCAGTACTTC